This TCR beta chain is from a study of brain T cells in children with intractable seizures. This clone was recorded once. Its antigen remains unidentified. The time point was: blood from clinic visit 5 months post-surgery; TSC patient then seizure free. Before surgery, patients took at least one anti-epileptic drug. Findings and limits, study-wide: Patients' HCMV serostatus was unknown; virus specificity rests on CDR3 similarity alone.

This CDR3 has 16 residues. V lost 0 bases, J lost 0 bases, and 10 bases lay in between. Germline assignment: CDR1 SGDLS and CDR2 YYNGEE. The repertoire was sequenced with immunoSEQ multiplex PCR; TCRdb's copy has only in-frame clones and lacks some. The table has about 340,000 clones, roughly 93% seen once. The chain has TRBV9 and TRBJ2-1; D is uncertain. The TCR was taken from a boy under two years old with tuberous sclerosis and intractable seizures. The sample here was peripheral blood, taken more than 4 months after surgery. The CDR3 bases are TGTGCCAGCAGCGTAGAGAGTCCGAGCTCCTACAATGAGCAGTTCTTC. This sequence encodes CASSVESPSSYNEQFF.